This is a list of T cell receptor beta chains from one sample in a study of T cells after yellow fever vaccination. TCRdb passed the 5' RACE reads through MiXCR, listing each CDR3 protein once. The sample contains about 210,000 distinct CDR3 sequences, over 6.5% of which appear only once. The sample in question was CD4+ T cells sorted from PBMCs, obtained on the day of the yellow fever booster vaccination. The receptors were gathered from a man aged 25 to 40 who received the YFV17D yellow fever vaccine. Each CDR3 is given with its conserved first and last residue. D genes are given only for firm matches. Size values are once, few and many counts, or a class for expanded clones, and some rows have none.

V gene: TRBV6-1; D gene: NA; J gene: TRBJ1-5; clone size: few; CDR3 protein: CASSRQATQPQHF; CDR3 DNA: TGTGCCAGCAGTCGACAGGCGACTCAGCCCCAGCATTTT
V gene: TRBV6-1; D gene: NA; J gene: TRBJ2-1; clone size: NA; CDR3 protein: CATLLSVYNEQFF; CDR3 DNA: TGTGCCACCTTACTTAGCGTCTACAATGAGCAGTTCTTC
V gene: TRBV9; D gene: TRBD2; J gene: TRBJ2-3; clone size: NA; CDR3 protein: CASSVRLAGVGDTQYF; CDR3 DNA: TGTGCCAGCAGCGTGCGACTAGCGGGAGTCGGAGATACGCAGTATTTT
V gene: TRBV5-1; D gene: TRBD2; J gene: TRBJ2-3; clone size: few; CDR3 protein: CASGSGRADTQYF; CDR3 DNA: TGCGCCAGCGGTAGCGGGAGGGCAGATACGCAGTATTTT
V gene: TRBV7-9; D gene: NA; J gene: TRBJ2-3; clone size: many; CDR3 protein: CASSHQGPGQYF; CDR3 DNA: TGTGCCAGCAGCCACCAGGGTCCGGGGCAGTATTTT
V gene: TRBV6-1; D gene: TRBD1; J gene: TRBJ2-7; clone size: many; CDR3 protein: CASRSSPGTGSSYEQYF; CDR3 DNA: TGTGCCAGCAGGAGTTCCCCCGGGACAGGGAGCTCCTACGAGCAGTACTTC
V gene: TRBV20-1; D gene: NA; J gene: TRBJ2-7; clone size: few; CDR3 protein: CSARVGLAYEQYF; CDR3 DNA: TGCAGTGCTAGAGTTGGGTTAGCGTACGAGCAGTACTTC
V gene: TRBV20-1; D gene: NA; J gene: TRBJ1-1; clone size: NA; CDR3 protein: CRGTGGRGGYTEAFF; CDR3 DNA: TGCAGGGGGACTGGGGGGCGCGGAGGGTACACTGAAGCTTTCTTT
V gene: TRBV18; D gene: NA; J gene: TRBJ2-1; clone size: NA; CDR3 protein: CASSPPGHNEQFF; CDR3 DNA: TGTGCCAGCTCACCACCGGGACACAATGAGCAGTTCTTC
V gene: TRBV5-5; D gene: NA; J gene: TRBJ2-5; clone size: many; CDR3 protein: CASSLGPTGVGGETQYF; CDR3 DNA: TGTGCCAGCAGCTTGGGGCCCACCGGAGTAGGGGGAGAGACCCAGTACTTC